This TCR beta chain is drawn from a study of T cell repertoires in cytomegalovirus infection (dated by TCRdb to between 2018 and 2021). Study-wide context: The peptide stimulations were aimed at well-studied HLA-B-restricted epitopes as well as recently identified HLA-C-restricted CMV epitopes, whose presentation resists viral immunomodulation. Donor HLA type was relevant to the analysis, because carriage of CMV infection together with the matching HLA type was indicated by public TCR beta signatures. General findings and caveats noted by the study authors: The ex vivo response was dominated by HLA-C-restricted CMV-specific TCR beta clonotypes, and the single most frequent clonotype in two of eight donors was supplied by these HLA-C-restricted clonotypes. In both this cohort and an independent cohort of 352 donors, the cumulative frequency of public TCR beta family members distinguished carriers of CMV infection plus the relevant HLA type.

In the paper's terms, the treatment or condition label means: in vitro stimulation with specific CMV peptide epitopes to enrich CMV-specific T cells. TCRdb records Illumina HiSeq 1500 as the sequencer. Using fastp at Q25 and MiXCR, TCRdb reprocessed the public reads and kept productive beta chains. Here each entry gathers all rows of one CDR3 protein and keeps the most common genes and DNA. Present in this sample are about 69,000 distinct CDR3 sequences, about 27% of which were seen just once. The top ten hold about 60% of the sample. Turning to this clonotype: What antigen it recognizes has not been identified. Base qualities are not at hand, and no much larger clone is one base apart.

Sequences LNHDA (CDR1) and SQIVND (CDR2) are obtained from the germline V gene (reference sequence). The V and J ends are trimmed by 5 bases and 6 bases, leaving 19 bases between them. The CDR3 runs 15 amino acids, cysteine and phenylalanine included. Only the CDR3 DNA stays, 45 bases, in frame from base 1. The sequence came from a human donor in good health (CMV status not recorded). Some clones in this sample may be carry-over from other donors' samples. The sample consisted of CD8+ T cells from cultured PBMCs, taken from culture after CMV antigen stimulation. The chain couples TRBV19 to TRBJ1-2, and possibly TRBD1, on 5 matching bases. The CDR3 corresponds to CASSPASGGNHGYTF. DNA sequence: TGTGCCAGTAGTCCGGCGTCGGGGGGGAACCATGGCTACACCTTC.